This T cell receptor beta chain was found in a study of post-analysis software for immune sequencing data. The CDR3 is 13 residues long. Looked up from germline, CDR1 is MNHEY and CDR2 is SVGEGT. The V end was cut by 8 bases, the J end by 6 bases, with 17 bases between. Included in the TCR beta cDNA libraries were unique molecular identifiers. MiXCR, applied by TCRdb to the PCR reads, yields one record per CDR3 protein. In the table there are roughly 700,000 distinct CDR3 sequences, just under 30% of which are singletons. In regard to this clonotype: The antigen is unknown.

Study results and limitations: Patients showed TRBV5-6, TRBV5-1 and TRBV20-1 among roughly 5 TRBV segments more frequent than in controls.

The specimen sequenced was blood. The TCR comes from a girl between 5 and 17 years old with multiple sclerosis. This chain joins TRBV6-2 or TRBV6-3 and TRBJ2-7; no firm D call. For the CDR3, the DNA is TGTGCCAGCGGGGATAGAAAACCCTGCGAGCAGTACTTC. It specifies CASGDRKPCEQYF.